This T cell receptor beta chain was recovered during a study of shared clonotypes between healthy human individuals. The assay was immunoSEQ multiplex PCR, and TCRdb's table has in-frame clones only and misses some. The data show about 980,000 clones, approximately 76% seen once. V was pared by 4 bases and J by 10 bases, with 25 bases between. This CDR3 is built from 16 residues. Germline lookup yields CDR1 SGHVS and CDR2 FNYEAQ. Sequenced sample: memory CD4+ T cells sorted from blood. The subset is: CD45RA-negative fraction. This sequence was found in a young man in good health. V and J are TRBV7-6 and TRBJ1-1, with D possibly matching TRBD1 (5 bases). Here the CDR3 reads CASSSGGSTGSTRAFF. The CDR3, as DNA: TGTGCCAGCAGCTCCGGGGGGAGCACAGGTTCGACAAGAGCTTTCTTT.